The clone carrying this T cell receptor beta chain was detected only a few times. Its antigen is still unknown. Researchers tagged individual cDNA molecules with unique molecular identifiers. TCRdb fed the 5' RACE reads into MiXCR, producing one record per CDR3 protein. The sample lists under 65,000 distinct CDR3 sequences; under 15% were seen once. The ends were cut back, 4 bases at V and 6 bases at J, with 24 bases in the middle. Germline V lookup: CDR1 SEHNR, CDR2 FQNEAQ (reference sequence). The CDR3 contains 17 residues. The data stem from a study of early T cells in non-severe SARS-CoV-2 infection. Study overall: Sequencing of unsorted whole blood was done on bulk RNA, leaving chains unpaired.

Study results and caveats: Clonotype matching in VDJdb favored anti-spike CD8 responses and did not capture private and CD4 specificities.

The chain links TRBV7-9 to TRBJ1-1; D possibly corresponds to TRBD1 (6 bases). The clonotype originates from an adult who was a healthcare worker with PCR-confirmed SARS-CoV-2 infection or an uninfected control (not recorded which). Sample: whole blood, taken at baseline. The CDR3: CASSSTGITSRGAEAFF. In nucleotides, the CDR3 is TGTGCCAGCAGCTCAACTGGGATTACGTCAAGGGGGGCTGAAGCTTTCTTT.